The 18 T cell receptor beta chains below come from one sample, sequenced in a study of cytotoxic CD8 clonotypes in ibrutinib-treated CLL. Profiled with immunoSEQ multiplex PCR; TCRdb holds only in-frame clones, not every one. In the table there are some 300,000 clones, approximately 80% of which are singletons. The specimen was PBMCs, collected before ibrutinib treatment. These receptors were collected from a human donor with chronic lymphocytic leukemia.

The chain uses TRBV9 and TRBJ2-5, with a possible D match to TRBD1 (5 bases). Trimming pared 0 bases from V and 4 bases from J, leaving 10 bases between. The V gene's germline CDR1 is SGDLS and CDR2 YYNGEE. This CDR3 region has 14 residues. The CDR3 DNA is TGTGCCAGCAGCGTAGCAGGGCTAGGAGAGACCCAGTACTTC. Encoded protein: CASSVAGLGETQYF.

A single count supports this clone. The V gene is TRBV6-1, the J gene TRBJ2-7; 14 positions match TRBD2. The CDR3 contains 15 residues. The V segment lost 6 bases and the J segment 3 bases; nucleotides outside the gene matches: 4. Per germline, CDR1 MNHNS and CDR2 SASEGT. The DNA for the CDR3 is TGTGCCAGCAGGGGACTAGCGGGAGTGAACTACGAGCAGTACTTC. Translated: CASRGLAGVNYEQYF.

This clone was seen repeatedly, ten times or more. The identical CDR3 is also encoded by other nucleotide sequences in the sample. This rearrangement joins TRBV2 to TRBJ1-2; D not resolved. Germline-derived CDR1 and CDR2 are SNHLY and FYNNEI. V was trimmed by 7 bases and J by 6 bases, leaving 0 bases between them. CDR3 length: 8 residues. The CDR3, as DNA: TGTGCCAGCAATGGCTACACCTTC. It yields the protein CASNGYTF.

V gene TRBV5-6 combines with J gene TRBJ2-2, with D perhaps TRBD1 (6 bases). Trimming cost V 2 bases and J 4 bases, with 15 bases left between them. Germline loops: CDR1 SGHDT, CDR2 YYEEEE. The CDR3 consists of 16 residues. The DNA for the CDR3 is TGTGCCAGCAGCTTTTCCGGGACAAGGAGCACCGGGGAGCTGTTTTTT. Translation gives CASSFSGTRSTGELFF. The full variable domain, its missing parts supplied by reference TRBV5-6 and TRBJ2-2, is DAGVTQSPTHLIKTRGQQVTLRCSPKSGHDTVSWYQQALGQGPQFIFQYYEEEERQRGNFPDRFSGHQFPNYSSELNVNALLLGDSALYLCASSFSGTRSTGELFFGEGSRLTVL.

The J gene is TRBJ2-1, the V gene TRBV5-1, with 9 bases aligning to TRBD2. V was pared by 2 bases and J by 3 bases, with 3 bases of the junction left unmatched. CDR3 size: 15 residues. Per the germline V gene, CDR1 is SGHRS and CDR2 is YFSETQ. Written as DNA, the CDR3 is TGCGCCAGCAGCTTTAGCGGGAGTGACTACAATGAGCAGTTCTTC. It is translated as CASSFSGSDYNEQFF.

This chain links TRBV11-2 with TRBJ2-5; 13 bases align to TRBD2. The CDR3 sequence is 15 residues long. V was clipped by 4 bases and J by 2 bases; unmatched bases: 1. Germline CDR1 is SGHAT and CDR2 is FQNNGV. The CDR3 is CASSSTSGRQETQYF. As DNA, the CDR3 is TGTGCCAGCAGCTCGACTAGCGGGAGGCAAGAGACCCAGTACTTC.

The chain couples TRBV15 to TRBJ1-5; weak D call: TRBD1 (5 bases). CDR3 size: 15 residues. Germline V gene data show CDR1 as LNHNV and CDR2 as YYDKDF (reference sequence). Trimming shortened V by 1 base and J by 5 bases, and 12 bases separated the two germline ends. CDR3 in amino acids: CATSRVVQADQPQHF. Written as DNA, the CDR3 is TGTGCCACCAGCAGAGTAGTACAGGCCGATCAGCCCCAGCATTTT.

This clone has just a few counts. The genes are TRBV9 and TRBJ2-3; 7 nucleotides align to TRBD2. The CDR3 loop spans 16 amino acids. CDR1 is SGDLS, CDR2 YYNGEE, per germline. V was clipped by 0 bases and J by 5 bases; unmatched bases: 9. The CDR3 sequence: CASSVVAGELGDTQYF. CDR3 bases: TGTGCCAGCAGCGTAGTGGCGGGAGAGTTAGGAGATACGCAGTATTTT.

The rearrangement links TRBV18 to TRBJ2-5; TRBD2 matches at 11 bases. Looked up from germline, CDR1 is KGHSH and CDR2 is LQKENI. The trim removed 5 bases at V and 3 bases at J, leaving 5 bases unmatched. The CDR3 is 15 amino acids. CDR3 sequence: CASSETSGTEETQYF. DNA of the CDR3: TGTGCCAGCTCAGAGACTAGCGGGACGGAAGAGACCCAGTACTTC.

This chain links TRBV5-6 with TRBJ2-5; 9 bases map to TRBD2. Germline V lookup: CDR1 SGHDT, CDR2 YYEEEE. V dropped 2 bases and J dropped 4; count of bases not matched to a gene: 3. The CDR3 spans 14 residues. The CDR3 coding sequence is TGTGCCAGCAGCTTCGCGGGAGGGGTAGAGACCCAGTACTTC. This gives the protein CASSFAGGVETQYF.

This sequence joins TRBV30 and TRBJ1-2; no reliable D call. The CDR3 length is 14 residues. Per the germline V gene, CDR1 is GTSNPN and CDR2 is SVGIG (reference sequence). Trimming removed 0 bases from V and 0 bases from J, with 8 bases in between. The CDR3 protein is CAWSVLVSNYGYTF. In nucleotides, the CDR3 is TGTGCCTGGAGTGTACTCGTTTCTAACTATGGCTACACCTTC. Combining the CDR3 with reference TRBV30 and TRBJ1-2 gives the whole variable domain SQTIHQWPATLVQPVGSPLSLECTVEGTSNPNLYWYRQAAGRGLQLLFYSVGIGQISSEVPQNLSASRPQDRQFILSSKKLLLSDSGFYLCAWSVLVSNYGYTFGSGTRLTVV.

The J gene is TRBJ2-2, the V gene TRBV7-6; perhaps TRBD1 as D (6 bases). Germline V gene sequence: CDR1 SGHVS, CDR2 FNYEAQ. This CDR3 is built from 15 residues. V gave up 4 bases and J gave up 0 bases, with 9 bases separating them. The CDR3 nucleotides are TGTGCCAGCAGCTCTCGACAGGCGAACACCGGGGAGCTGTTTTTT. This translates into CASSSRQANTGELFF.

The chain recombines TRBV9 with TRBJ2-3; D is possibly TRBD2 (6 bases). The CDR3 has 15 residues. Germline values: CDR1 SGDLS, CDR2 YYNGEE. Trimming removed 2 bases from V and 6 bases from J, with 16 bases in between. The CDR3 nucleotides are TGTGCCAGCAGCGTTGATAGCGGAGCTGTCGATACGCAGTATTTT. Its translation is CASSVDSGAVDTQYF.

The chain joins TRBV5-6 to TRBJ1-5, with D unresolved. Germline values: CDR1 SGHDT, CDR2 YYEEEE. The V and J ends lost 1 base and 0 bases respectively, with 17 bases between them. The CDR3 consists of 18 residues. CDR3 nucleotides: TGTGCCAGCAGCTTGTCTGGCAGGAAGTTCGATAGCAATCAGCCCCAGCATTTT. It yields the protein CASSLSGRKFDSNQPQHF.

V and J are TRBV29-1 and TRBJ2-1; maybe TRBD2 (5 bases). V dropped 6 bases and J dropped 4 bases, with 16 bases sitting between them. Germline-derived CDR1 and CDR2 are SQVTM and ANQGSEA. This CDR3 has 14 amino acids. CDR3 sequence reads: CSVELPPGYNEQFF. The CDR3 coding sequence is TGCAGCGTGGAACTACCACCGGGGTACAATGAGCAGTTCTTC.

DNA for the CDR3: TGTGCCAGCAGCTTAGGTGGGAGCGGGAGTTACGGTGAGCAGTTCTTC. Translation gives CASSLGGSGSYGEQFF. The rearrangement joins TRBV7-9 to TRBJ2-1, with 8 bases aligning to TRBD2. There are 16 residues in the CDR3. From germline, CDR1 is SEHNR and CDR2 FQNEAQ (reference sequence). V lost 1 base to trimming and J lost 9 bases; unmatched junction nucleotides: 11.

Here the CDR3 reads CASSYSTSWAHEQYF. The DNA of the CDR3 is TGTGCCAGCAGTTACTCGACTAGTTGGGCCCACGAGCAGTACTTC. The genes are TRBV6-5 and TRBJ2-7; D is perhaps TRBD2 (6 bases). Germline values: CDR1 MNHEY, CDR2 SVGAGI. This CDR3 comprises 15 residues. V shed 0 bases and J shed 5 bases, with 14 bases lying between them.

V gene TRBV7-2 combines with J gene TRBJ2-1; D possibly corresponds to TRBD1 (6 bases). This CDR3 contains 14 residues. Germline V gene sequence: CDR1 SGHTA, CDR2 FQGNSA. Between the trimmed V and J ends, which lost 4 bases and 5 bases, there was a span of 12 bases. CDR3 coding DNA: TGTGCCAGCAGCTCACGGACAGCCAACAATGAGCAGTTCTTC. Translation: CASSSRTANNEQFF.